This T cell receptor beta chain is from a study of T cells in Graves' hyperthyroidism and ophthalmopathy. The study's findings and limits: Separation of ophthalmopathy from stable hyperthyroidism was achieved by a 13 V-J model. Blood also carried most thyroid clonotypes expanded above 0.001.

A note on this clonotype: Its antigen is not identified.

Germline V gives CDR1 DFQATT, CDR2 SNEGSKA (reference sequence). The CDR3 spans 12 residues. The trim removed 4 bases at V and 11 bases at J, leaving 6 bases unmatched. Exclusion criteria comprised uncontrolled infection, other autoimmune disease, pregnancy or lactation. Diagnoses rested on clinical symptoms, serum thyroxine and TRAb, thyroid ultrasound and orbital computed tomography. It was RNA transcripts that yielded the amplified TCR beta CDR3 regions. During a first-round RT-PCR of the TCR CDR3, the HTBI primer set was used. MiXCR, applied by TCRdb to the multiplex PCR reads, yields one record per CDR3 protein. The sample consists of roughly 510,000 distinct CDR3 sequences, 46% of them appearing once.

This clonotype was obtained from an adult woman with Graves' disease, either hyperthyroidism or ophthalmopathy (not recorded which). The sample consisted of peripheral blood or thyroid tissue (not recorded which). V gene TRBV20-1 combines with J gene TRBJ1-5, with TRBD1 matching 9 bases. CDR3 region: CSAKQGARAQHF. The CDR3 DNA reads TGCAGTGCTAAACAGGGGGCGCGCGCCCAGCATTTT.